The following is a TCR beta chain sequence with its context. Its antigen is currently unknown. This sample is part of a study of cytomegalovirus exposure and HLA in healthy donors. Study information: Membership in the Caucasian-associated ancestry cluster was found for about 80% of approximately 430 genotyped donors. Study findings and constraints: In an earlier analysis, productive rearrangement rates for most beta V segments clustered near 87% or 30%. Versus the roughly 700-donor mean, an Asian-associated ancestry cluster reportedly showed fewer N-insertions in a later analysis. In most subjects, TCR beta sequences reportedly gave accurate predictions of HLA-A and HLA-B alleles.

PCR employed 60 Vbeta and 13 Jbeta primers. Only in-frame clones appear in the TCRdb table, and some are missing; sequencing was by immunoSEQ multiplex PCR. The sample has about 100,000 clones, around four fifths seen once; the top ten hold under 7.5%. CDR3 length equals 12 residues. The V end lost 4 bases, the J end lost 6 bases, and 6 bases lay between the germline ends. Germline CDR1 and CDR2: MNHEY and SVGAGI. This rearrangement joins TRBV6-5 to TRBJ2-2; D remains unclear. The sample comprised PBMCs. The receptor's source is a man aged 50 to 60 in good health and CMV-seropositive. CDR3 residues: CASSFYPGELFF. DNA for the CDR3: TGTGCCAGCAGTTTCTATCCCGGGGAGCTGTTTTTT.